Sequencing of this T cell receptor beta chain was carried out in a study of Graves' ophthalmopathy and Graves' hyperthyroidism. General study points: Blood also harbored most expanded thyroid clonotypes above 0.001 frequency.

V lost 9 bases to trimming and J lost 1 base, with 24 bases between them. The length of the CDR3 is 17 residues. From germline, CDR1 is MNHNS and CDR2 SASEGT. This clonotype was observed many times. The antigen is unknown. Aged 18 to 65, the patients with hyperthyroidism had under 2 months' duration and were newly diagnosed. As diagnostic evidence, clinical symptoms, serum thyroxine, TRAb, thyroid ultrasound and orbital computed tomography were relied upon. Amplified TCR beta CDR3 regions were obtained using RNA transcripts as template. Scientists carried out first-round RT-PCR using HTBI primers and then a second-round multiplex PCR. TCRdb passed the multiplex PCR reads through MiXCR, listing each CDR3 protein once. The table has more than 300,000 distinct CDR3 sequences, approximately 15% seen once.

This TCR came from a woman aged 18-29 years with stable Graves' hyperthyroidism. The source material was peripheral blood. The chain combines TRBV6-1 with TRBJ1-1; D call uncertain. The CDR3 sequence is CASPGPRSGKENTEAFF. The DNA for the CDR3 is TGTGCCAGTCCGGGTCCCCGGTCGGGAAAAGAGAACACTGAAGCTTTCTTT.